Each of the 9 T cell receptor beta chains below was sequenced from the same sample in a study of T cells in Graves' hyperthyroidism and ophthalmopathy. RNA transcripts gave rise to amplified TCR beta CDR3 regions. The HTBI primer set was used in a first-round RT-PCR of the TCR CDR3. TCRdb used MiXCR to reprocess the multiplex PCR reads, holding one entry per CDR3 protein. The repertoire includes 90,000 to 120,000 distinct CDR3 sequences, around a sixth of them detected once, and around two fifths sits in the top ten. Material: blood. These receptors originate from a woman aged 45-65 years with Graves' hyperthyroidism.

This clonotype was counted many times. The chain joins TRBV27 to TRBJ2-3; D may be TRBD1 (6 bases). Germline V gene lookup returns CDR1 MNHEY and CDR2 SMNVEV (reference sequence). Deletions cut 2 bases from V and 6 bases from J, with 24 bases between. The CDR3 length is 18 residues. The CDR3 loop reads CASSLNPPGAFGMDTQYF. Here the CDR3 DNA reads TGTGCCAGCAGTTTAAACCCCCCAGGGGCTTTCGGAATGGATACGCAGTATTTT.

This clonotype came up many times. The rearrangement joins TRBV11-2 to TRBJ2-5; D is ambiguous. Germline CDR1 and CDR2: SGHAT and FQNNGV. This CDR3 region has 13 residues. The V and J ends lost 1 base and 0 bases respectively, with 3 bases between them. This CDR3 reads CASSLANQETQYF. The CDR3 DNA is TGTGCCAGCAGCTTAGCTAACCAAGAGACCCAGTACTTC.

This clonotype was counted a few times. V is TRBV6-2 or TRBV6-3 and J is TRBJ2-1; possibly TRBD2 for D (5 bases). The CDR3 has 13 residues. V lost 3 bases and J lost 15, with 18 bases in between. Per the germline V gene, CDR1 is MNHEY and CDR2 is SVGEGT. The CDR3 region is CASSYRQGSLAFF. The CDR3 DNA reads as TGTGCCAGCAGTTATCGTCAAGGTTCTCTAGCGTTCTTC.

The table lists this clonotype with many counts. CDR3 loop: CASSSPGTGYNEQFF. The CDR3 region has the DNA TGTGCCAGCAGTTCCCCCGGGACAGGGTACAATGAGCAGTTCTTC. The J gene is TRBJ2-1, the V gene TRBV12-3 or TRBV12-4; the match to TRBD1 covers 9 bases. V trimming: 4 bases; J trimming: 4 bases; junction bases outside the gene matches: 5. The CDR3 contains 15 residues.

The table lists this clonotype with many counts. The chain combines TRBV18 with TRBJ1-1; 8 nucleotides align to TRBD1. This CDR3 spans 15 amino acids. CDR1 KGHSH and CDR2 LQKENI come from the germline V gene. V gave up 3 bases and J gave up 0 bases; unmatched junction bases: 3. This CDR3 reads CASSPETGVNTEAFF. The CDR3 nucleotides are TGTGCCAGCTCACCGGAGACAGGGGTGAACACTGAAGCTTTCTTT.

This clonotype was detected ten times or more. V and J are TRBV19 and TRBJ2-1, with D maybe TRBD2 (6 bases). The CDR3 spans 12 residues. The V and J ends lost 6 bases and 6 bases respectively, with 9 bases between them. CDR1 LNHDA and CDR2 SQIVND come from the germline V gene (reference sequence). This chain's CDR3 is CASSAGTNEQFF. CDR3 bases: TGTGCCAGTAGCGCGGGGACCAATGAGCAGTTCTTC.

This clonotype was seen at least ten times. The rearrangement joins TRBV7-9 to TRBJ1-2, with a possible D match to TRBD1 (6 bases). Germline CDR1 is SEHNR and CDR2 is FQNEAQ (reference sequence). The CDR3 length is 13 residues. V lost 7 bases and J lost 4, with 13 bases in between. CDR3 sequence reads: CASTQGSSYGYTF. CDR3 sequence (DNA): TGTGCCAGCACCCAGGGGAGCTCCTATGGCTACACCTTC. The full variable domain, in which reference TRBV7-9 and TRBJ1-2 provide the parts outside the CDR3, is DTGVSQNPRHKITKRGQNVTFRCDPISEHNRLYWYRQTLGQGPEFLTYFQNEAQLEKSRLLSDRFSAERPKGSFSTLEIQRTEQGDSAMYLCASTQGSSYGYTFGSGTRLTVV.

This clonotype has ten or more counts. The chain is built from TRBV18 and TRBJ2-5; D gene ambiguous. The CDR3 is 14 residues long. Between the trimmed V and J ends, which lost 2 bases and 4 bases, there was a span of 11 bases. In germline, CDR1 is KGHSH, CDR2 LQKENI. CDR3 sequence reads: CASSPTLGSETQYF. CDR3 DNA sequence: TGTGCCAGCTCACCAACACTCGGGTCAGAGACCCAGTACTTC.

This clonotype occurred many times. The genes are TRBV6-2 or TRBV6-3 and TRBJ2-7, with D maybe TRBD2 (6 bases). The V end lost 0 bases, the J end lost 2 bases, and 11 bases lay between the germline ends. The CDR3 has 15 amino acids. The germline V gene has CDR1 MNHEY and CDR2 SVGEGT. The DNA of the CDR3 is TGTGCCAGCAGTTACTCGGCGGCGGGGACCTACGAGCAGTACGTC. Protein: CASSYSAAGTYEQYV.